This TCR beta chain stems from a study of OX40 agonist ivuxolimab in advanced cancers. Some clones are missing from TCRdb's copy, which holds only in-frame ones; the method was immunoSEQ multiplex PCR. This sample has over 85,000 clones, with about 90% found just once. J gave up 3 bases and V 5 bases, and 5 bases lay outside the gene matches. The CDR3 runs to 14 residues. CDR1 and CDR2 (germline): SGHTS, YDEGEE. Specimen: CD4+ or CD8+ T cells sorted from blood, collected in a trial of the OX40 agonist ivuxolimab. The source of this sequence is an adult with an advanced solid tumor such as melanoma, head and neck, liver or kidney cancer. The chain couples TRBV5-8 to TRBJ2-7, with TRBD2 identical over 10 bases. The CDR3 bases are TGTGCCAGCAGTTATAGCGGGGGGTTCTACGAGCAGTACTTC. It encodes CASSYSGGFYEQYF.